Below are 6 T cell receptor beta chains sequenced from a single sample in a study of prognosis after radiotherapy for stage I lung cancer. Researchers used two-round multiplex PCR to amplify TCR beta CDR3 starting from genomic DNA. TRBV and TRBJ genes each had their own specific primers in first-round PCR. From the multiplex PCR reads, TCRdb called clonotypes with MiXCR, one entry per CDR3 protein. The sample has about 51,000 distinct CDR3 sequences, roughly 35% seen once; the top ten hold 9.2%. The sequencing here drew on PBMCs, taken before or after stereotactic body radiation therapy (not recorded which). These receptors were collected from a donor of 50 years or more with non-small cell lung cancer.

The V and J genes are TRBV9 and TRBJ2-6, with a tentative D call TRBD2 (6 bases). CDR1 SGDLS and CDR2 YYNGEE come from the germline V gene. This CDR3 spans 17 amino acids. The ends were cut back, 3 bases at V and 2 bases at J, with 15 bases in the middle. The CDR3 sequence: CASSALAGVAGANVLTF. CDR3 nucleotide sequence: TGTGCCAGCAGCGCACTAGCTGGAGTGGCTGGGGCCAACGTCCTGACTTTC.

This clonotype was counted at least ten times. The chain joins TRBV3-1 to TRBJ2-3; 10 nucleotides align to TRBD2. The V gene's germline CDR1 is LGHDT and CDR2 YNNKEL (reference sequence). V trimming: 2 bases; J trimming: 1 base; junction bases outside the gene matches: 3. The CDR3 covers 16 residues. In nucleotides, the CDR3 is TGTGCCAGCAGCCAATCAGGACTAGCGGGCACAGATACGCAGTATTTT. Translating gives CASSQSGLAGTDTQYF.

The chain couples TRBV18 to TRBJ2-4, with 10 bases aligning to TRBD2. The trim removed 0 bases at V and 7 bases at J, leaving 18 bases unmatched. This CDR3 spans 20 amino acids. CDR1 and CDR2 (germline): KGHSH, LQKENI. For the CDR3, the DNA is TGTGCCAGCTCACCACCTAATGCCCTAGCGGGAGTAGGCAAGTGGAACATTCAGTACTTC. Its translation is CASSPPNALAGVGKWNIQYF.

In this sample, this clonotype turned up many times. The genes are TRBV7-6 and TRBJ1-1; the D is unclear. This CDR3 has 14 amino acids. V shed 6 bases and J shed 1 base, with 12 bases lying between them. CDR1 SGHVS and CDR2 FNYEAQ come from the germline V gene. CDR3 nucleotide sequence: TGTGCCAGCAGTCAAACACGGGGGAACACTGAAGCTTTCTTT. Protein: CASSQTRGNTEAFF.

This clonotype came up many times. The CDR3, as DNA: TGTGCCAGCAGCTTAAATGCAGGGCGTACCTACGAGCAGTACTTC. This gives the protein CASSLNAGRTYEQYF. The rearrangement links TRBV11-1 to TRBJ2-7; D might be TRBD1 (5 bases). V lost 2 bases and J lost 2, with 13 bases in between. Germline V CDR1 and CDR2: SGHAT, FQDESV (reference sequence). The CDR3 is 15 residues long. The full variable domain, with the rest looked up from reference TRBV11-1 and TRBJ2-7, is EAEVAQSPRYKITEKSQAVAFWCDPISGHATLYWYRQILGQGPELLVQFQDESVVDDSQLPKDRFSAERLKGVDSTLKIQPAELGDSAMYLCASSLNAGRTYEQYFGPGTRLTVT.

On this clonotype: This likely reflects a read error, since a far larger clone is one base away. This sequence joins TRBV7-9 and TRBJ2-7, with a possible D match to TRBD2 (10 bases). CDR1 is SEHNR and CDR2 is FQNEAQ in the germline V gene (reference sequence). The CDR3 totals 20 residues. The ends were cut back, 6 bases at V and 2 bases at J, with 32 bases in the middle. CDR3 bases: TGTGCCAGCAGTTGCTCTGGGGACAGGGTTAGCGGGAGGACCACCTACGAGCAGTACTTC. Translated, it gives CASSCSGDRVSGRTTYEQYF.